This T cell receptor (beta chain) is from a study of blood T cell repertoires in COVID-19 (TCRdb year 2020). About the investigation overall: The collaborator samples originated in the United States, Italy and Spain and spanned the acute and convalescent phases of COVID-19. The material from the prospective study consisted of cDNA or gDNA derived from T cells, B-cell-depleted T cells, or PBMCs. Subjects who had been exposed to COVID-19, were actively infected with it, or had recovered from it provided the deeply sampled blood TCRbeta repertoires that made up the dataset. The repertoires were released in a freely available public database meant as a resource for research on the immune response to SARS-CoV-2. Samples were obtained from the ongoing ImmuneRACE study (first 160 participants) and from 1,254 subjects provided by 6 global collaborators. Nearly every sample came with metadata listing a de-identified subject ID, COVID-19 status, age in years and sex. Where available, HLA class I and class II types were obtained from metadata supplied by the sample provider rather than from assay-based typing. General study outcomes and caveats: Clinical and demographic metadata were provided uncurated, with the amount varying by source and participant.

TCRbeta CDR3 regions were amplified from genomic DNA by means of the immunoSEQ Assay, a bias-controlled multiplex PCR. The source study handled its data this way. Nucleated cell counts per sample were estimated from amplification of reference gene primers within the assay. To quantify the absolute abundance of each unique TCRbeta CDR3 rearrangement, sequence reads were collapsed and filtered. For each sample, productive Simpson clonality was calculated by taking the square root of Simpson's diversity index across productive rearrangements. Entries here come from immuneACCESS through TCRdb and include only in-frame sequences with V and J called. Some clones fail to appear in such tables; in the studies checked, an unresolved V gene covers under half of the shortfall, and the cause of the remainder is unknown. The V and J calls and clone size were taken over from that table, and D and trimming were inferred from the DNA. This sample lists fewer than 150,000 clones; roughly 90% were detected once. The ten largest clones capture under 12% of the sample.

As concerns this clone: It has no known antigen specificity. Mismatch with germline at one junction end may stem from a read error.

The CDR3 measures 15 amino acids from cysteine to phenylalanine. Here the CDR3 DNA is all that survives: 45 bases in frame from base 1. CDR1 SNHLY and CDR2 FYNNEI are derived from the germline V gene. Each collaborating institution followed its own protocols to collect whole blood in K2EDTA tubes. For TCRbeta analysis, collaborators shipped samples in one of three forms: frozen whole blood, isolated PBMCs, or DNA extracted from either of those sample types. In this chain, TRBV2 is recombined with TRBJ1-4, with 9 middle bases fitting TRBD1. The clonotype originates from a man aged 50-60 years with active or convalescent COVID-19. Sequenced input: peripheral blood. CDR3 region: CASSQAGTGYEKLFF. At the DNA level, the sequence is TGTGCCAGCAGTCAAGCCGGGACAGGGTACGAAAAACTGTTTTTT.